Below, 15 T cell receptor beta chains from the same sample are listed, as sequenced in a study of identical twins. Via MiXCR, TCRdb re-called the 5' RACE reads, giving one row per CDR3 protein. The sample includes roughly 260,000 distinct CDR3 sequences, roughly 13% of them seen just once. The sequenced sample consisted of memory (CD45RO+) T cells sorted from blood. All receptors come from a young woman in good health.

This chain links TRBV28 with TRBJ1-6; D gene ambiguous. The V end lost 7 bases, the J end lost 7 bases, and 11 bases lay between the germline ends. Germline V gene lookup returns CDR1 MDHEN and CDR2 SYDVKM. CDR3 length: 13 residues. The CDR3 DNA reads as TGTGCCAGCAAGGAGGCAGCAAATTCACCCCTCCACTTT. Translated, it gives CASKEAANSPLHF.

The chain recombines TRBV7-2 with TRBJ2-1; D is perhaps TRBD2 (6 bases). In germline, CDR1 is SGHTA, CDR2 FQGNSA. The CDR3 consists of 15 residues. Trimming stripped 1 base from V and 7 bases from J, with 14 bases between. The CDR3 DNA reads as TGTGCCAGCAGCTTAGTAGGGACTGGATCGAATGAGCAGTTCTTC. It codes for CASSLVGTGSNEQFF.

This chain uses TRBV5-1 with TRBJ1-4; 7 bases map to TRBD1. The ends lost 4 bases at V and 7 bases at J; junction bases unmatched: 7. The germline V gene encodes CDR1 SGHRS and CDR2 YFSETQ. This CDR3 is built from 14 residues. CDR3 amino acids: CASSRQGEFEKLFF. CDR3 nucleotides: TGCGCCAGCAGCCGGCAGGGGGAATTTGAAAAACTGTTTTTT.

V and J are TRBV20-1 and TRBJ1-2; no firm D call. CDR1 is DFQATT and CDR2 is SNEGSKA in the germline V gene (reference sequence). This CDR3 has 11 residues. CDR3 bases: TGCTGCGGACCGGTTAACTATGGCTACACCTTC. This codes for CCGPVNYGYTF.

The V gene is TRBV7-9, the J gene TRBJ1-6; D unclear. CDR3 length equals 15 residues. The germline CDR1 and CDR2 sequences are SEHNR and FQNEAQ (reference sequence). The V end lost 5 bases, the J end lost 7 bases, and 15 bases lay between the germline ends. CDR3 loop: CASSLISGRNSPLHF. In nucleotides, the CDR3 is TGTGCCAGCAGCCTAATTTCGGGAAGGAATTCACCCCTCCACTTT.

This clonotype was found a few times. V usage is TRBV7-2 and J usage is TRBJ1-2; unclear D gene. Germline V gene sequence: CDR1 SGHTA, CDR2 FQGNSA. CDR3 length: 15 amino acids. V was cut by 2 bases and J by 5 bases, with 15 bases left in between. In nucleotides, the CDR3 is TGTGCCAGCAGCTTACAGAGACGAGATATTTATGGCTACACCTTC. It encodes CASSLQRRDIYGYTF.

The V call is TRBV21-1, the J call TRBJ1-1. TRBV21-1 is described as a pseudogene. The CDR3 runs 15 residues. CDR3 nucleotides: TGTGCCAGCAGCAAAGTTGTGACAATGAACACTGAAGCTTTCTTT. Translated: CASSKVVTMNTEAFF.

The genes are TRBV6-5 and TRBJ1-6, with 8 bases matching TRBD1. This CDR3 region has 16 residues. With V trimmed by 4 bases and J by 6 bases, 8 bases remained unmatched. The germline CDR1 and CDR2 sequences are MNHEY and SVGAGI. The CDR3 nucleotides are TGTGCCAGCAGTTGGTCCGCGACAGGGGTTAATTCACCCCTCCACTTT. Its translation is CASSWSATGVNSPLHF.

The V call is TRBV10-3, the J call TRBJ2-2, with 7 bases aligning to TRBD2. J was trimmed by 1 base and V by 3 bases; bases with no gene match: 14. The V gene's germline CDR1 is ENHRY and CDR2 SYGVKD. This CDR3 region has 19 residues. The CDR3 loop is CAISDPWGVGTMNTGELFF. CDR3 DNA: TGTGCCATCAGTGACCCCTGGGGGGTCGGGACTATGAACACCGGGGAGCTGTTTTTT.

The chain carries TRBV7-9 and TRBJ2-2; D is ambiguous. The CDR3 runs to 13 residues. Per the germline V gene, CDR1 is SEHNR and CDR2 is FQNEAQ (reference sequence). V gave up 1 base and J gave up 6 bases, with 6 bases separating them. As DNA, the CDR3 is TGTGCCAGCAGCTTAGGAAGGTCCGGGGAGCTGTTTTTT. Its protein is CASSLGRSGELFF.

This chain connects TRBV9 to TRBJ2-1; 8 positions agree with TRBD2. In germline, CDR1 is SGDLS, CDR2 YYNGEE. The CDR3 has 12 residues. The ends lost 4 bases at V and 14 bases at J; junction bases unmatched: 8. CDR3 sequence: CASSSGGTREFF. The CDR3 DNA is TGTGCCAGCAGCTCCGGTGGGACTAGGGAGTTCTTC.

This clonotype was detected many times. V usage is TRBV6-5 and J usage is TRBJ2-6; TRBD1 matches 7 bases. Germline CDR1 reads MNHEY; CDR2 reads SVGAGI. The length of the CDR3 is 15 residues. The V gene end was trimmed by 5 bases and the J gene end by 1 base; junction bases not matched to a gene: 2. CDR3 nucleotides: TGTGCCAGCAGTCACAGGGGTTCTGGGGCCAACGTCCTGACTTTC. Translated: CASSHRGSGANVLTF.

CDR3 nucleotide sequence: TGTGCCAGCACTGAACTAGCGGGAGGTACAGATACGCAGTATTTT. Translated: CASTELAGGTDTQYF. This chain joins TRBV12-3 or TRBV12-4 and TRBJ2-3; 12 positions match TRBD2. V gave up 7 bases and J gave up 3 bases; unmatched junction bases: 5. CDR3 length: 15 amino acids.

This clonotype was recorded at least ten times. The chain has TRBV10-3 and TRBJ2-2; tentatively, D is TRBD2 (6 bases). The V gene lost 7 bases and the J gene lost 2 bases, with 11 bases spanning the gap. The germline V gene encodes CDR1 ENHRY and CDR2 SYGVKD. The CDR3 length is 14 residues. The CDR3 DNA sequence: TGTGCCATCAATCGCGGGACTAACACCGGGGAGCTGTTTTTT. This codes for CAINRGTNTGELFF.

CDR3 coding DNA: TGTGCCTGGAGTGGGACCACCTACGAGCAGTACTTC. Residues: CAWSGTTYEQYF. The genes are TRBV30 and TRBJ2-7; D ambiguous. The CDR3 is 12 residues long. Germline V gives CDR1 GTSNPN, CDR2 SVGIG (reference sequence). The germline V and J ends were trimmed by 1 base and 2 bases, with 6 bases remaining between them. Complete variable domain (other parts from reference TRBV30 and TRBJ2-7): SQTIHQWPATLVQPVGSPLSLECTVEGTSNPNLYWYRQAAGRGLQLLFYSVGIGQISSEVPQNLSASRPQDRQFILSSKKLLLSDSGFYLCAWSGTTYEQYFGPGTRLTVT.